The rows below give T cell receptor beta chains drawn from one sample of a study of siplizumab effects on memory and regulatory T cells. The assay was immunoSEQ multiplex PCR, and TCRdb's table has in-frame clones only and misses some. The repertoire includes about 120,000 clones, about 94% of them detected once, and about 1.8% sits in the top ten. Input material: non-Treg CD4+ T cells sorted from blood. The receptors come from a human donor in good health. The CDR3 runs from the conserved cysteine through the conserved F or W. D genes are given only for firm matches. Clone size is not always given. Where it is, it says once, few, many or a class for expanded clones.

D	V	J	size	DNA	CDR3
-	TRBV6-5	TRBJ1-2	-	TGTGCCAGCAGTTACTCGAAGGGCTATGGCTACACCTTC	CASSYSKGYGYTF
-	TRBV6-4	TRBJ2-3	-	TGTGCCAGCAGTGATTCCGAGGGTAGTACGCAGTATTTT	CASSDSEGSTQYF
-	TRBV6-5	TRBJ1-1	-	TGTGCCAGCATTGAGGGGGGGGTCGGGAACACTGAAGCTTTCTTT	CASIEGGVGNTEAFF
-	TRBV6-1	TRBJ1-2	-	TGTGCCAGCAGTGAAGTCGTACGGACGGGGGGCTACACCTTC	CASSEVVRTGGYTF
-	TRBV4-2	TRBJ2-1	-	TGTGCCAGCAGCCAAGAAGGGATTCTAGCGCCCTACAATGAGCAGTTCTTC	CASSQEGILAPYNEQFF
-	TRBV6-1	TRBJ2-5	-	TGTGCCAGCAGTAGGCAGGGGCAAGAGACCCAGTACTTC	CASSRQGQETQYF
TRBD2	TRBV14	TRBJ2-3	-	TGTGCCAGCAGCCAAGCCGGGACTACAATCACAGATACGCAGTATTTT	CASSQAGTTITDTQYF
TRBD1	TRBV18	TRBJ2-6	once	TGTGCCAGCTCACCCCAGACAGGGCTAGTCTTATCTGGGGCCAACGTCCTGACTTTC	CASSPQTGLVLSGANVLTF
-	TRBV29-1	TRBJ2-1	-	TGCAGCGTTGAGGGACCCGCCACCAATGAGCAGTTCTTC	CSVEGPATNEQFF
-	TRBV5-4	TRBJ2-3	-	TGTGCCAGCAGCTTCTATTTAGCGGATACGCAGTATTTT	CASSFYLADTQYF
-	TRBV18	TRBJ1-1	-	TGTGCCAGCTCACCCAAACCAGAGAACACTGAAGCTTTCTTT	CASSPKPENTEAFF
-	TRBV18	TRBJ1-1	-	TGTGCCAGCTCACCACAAGAGGACATGAACACTGAAGCTTTCTTT	CASSPQEDMNTEAFF
-	TRBV5-4	TRBJ2-7	-	TGTGCCAGCAGCGCGAATGCCAGGGCCGCTCCCTACGAGCAGTACTTC	CASSANARAAPYEQYF
-	TRBV27	TRBJ2-7	-	TGTGCCAGTGCAAGGGAAGCCTACGAGCAGTACTTC	CASAREAYEQYF
TRBD1	TRBV23-1	TRBJ1-1	-	TGCGCCAGCAGTCAGACCGGACAGGGGGATCGGACTGAAGCTTTCTTT	CASSQTGQGDRTEAFF
TRBD1	TRBV19	TRBJ1-2	-	TGTGCCAGTAGTCCCAGACCGGGACAGGGCTATGGCTACACCTTC	CASSPRPGQGYGYTF
TRBD2	TRBV9	TRBJ2-1	-	TGTGCCAGCAGCGCCCCAGGACTAGCGGGAGTTAGTGAGCAGTTCTTC	CASSAPGLAGVSEQFF
TRBD2	TRBV5-4	TRBJ2-3	-	TGTGCCAGCAGCTTACGGACTAGGGCAGATACGCAGTATTTT	CASSLRTRADTQYF
TRBD1	TRBV19	TRBJ1-1	once	TGTGCCAGTAGTATAGAAGGGACAGGGTTAACTGAAGCTTTCTTT	CASSIEGTGLTEAFF
-	TRBV28	TRBJ2-3	-	TGTGCCAGCAGTAGAACAAGGGGACGGGGCACAGATACGCAGTATTTT	CASSRTRGRGTDTQYF
TRBD1	TRBV11-3	TRBJ2-1	-	TGTGCCAGCAGCTTAAGCACCTGGGGGACAGGGGCGGGGTACAATGAGCAGTTCTTC	CASSLSTWGTGAGYNEQFF
-	TRBV19	TRBJ1-1	-	TGTGCCAGTACCACGACTGGGGGCACTGAAGCTTTCTTT	CASTTTGGTEAFF
-	TRBV29-1	TRBJ1-2	few	TGCAGCGCATCAGCGGGGGACCACTATGGCTACACCTTC	CSASAGDHYGYTF
TRBD1	TRBV4-1	TRBJ2-1	-	TGCGCCAGCAGCCATCTCGGGGACAGGCCCTACAATGAGCAGTTCTTC	CASSHLGDRPYNEQFF
-	TRBV11-2	TRBJ2-1	-	TGTGCCAGCAGCTTAGTCGAGGGGCTACTATACAATGAGCAGTTCTTC	CASSLVEGLLYNEQFF
-	TRBV4-1	TRBJ2-3	-	TGCGCCAGCAGCCAAACCTTCAATGCAGATACGCAGTATTTT	CASSQTFNADTQYF
-	TRBV19	TRBJ1-4	-	TGTGCCAGTAGTACTCCTGGGACAAATGAAAAACTGTTTTTT	CASSTPGTNEKLFF
-	TRBV5-6	TRBJ2-5	-	TGTGCCAGCAGCCATCCGGGCCCCAAACAAGAGACCCAGTACTTC	CASSHPGPKQETQYF
TRBD1	TRBV9	TRBJ2-5	-	TGTGCCAGCAGCTCAGACAGGGGTGCAGAGACCCAGTACTTC	CASSSDRGAETQYF
-	TRBV6-1	TRBJ1-3	-	TGTGCCAGCAGTGAAGCGATGGTCAGGGGAAACACCATATATTTT	CASSEAMVRGNTIYF
-	TRBV5-1	TRBJ2-1	-	TGCGCCAGCACCCTGCTCCTTAGCAATGAGCAGTTCTTC	CASTLLLSNEQFF
TRBD2	TRBV5-1	TRBJ2-3	-	TGCGCCAGCAGCCCGAGACTAGCGGGGGCGCATACGCAGTATTTT	CASSPRLAGAHTQYF
-	TRBV10-3	TRBJ1-1	once	TGTGCCATCAAGTCGACAGAAGATAAGAACACTGAAGCTTTCTTT	CAIKSTEDKNTEAFF
TRBD2	TRBV7-2	TRBJ2-2	-	TGTGCCAGCAGCCCCCCGGGACTAGCGGGGGGGAGCGGGGAGCTGTTTTTT	CASSPPGLAGGSGELFF
TRBD1	TRBV7-2	TRBJ1-2	-	TGTGCCAGCACCAAAAGGGCAGGGGGCAACGGCTACACCTTC	CASTKRAGGNGYTF
-	TRBV18	TRBJ1-4	-	TGTGCCAGCTCACCCCTAGGAACTAATGAAAAACTGTTTTTT	CASSPLGTNEKLFF
-	TRBV5-1	TRBJ1-2	few	TGCGCCAGCAGCTTGGGGGGGGGAGAGAACTATGGCTACACCTTC	CASSLGGGENYGYTF
-	TRBV10-2	TRBJ2-1	-	TGCGCCAGCATGGCGGCTGAACACAATGAGCAGTTCTTC	CASMAAEHNEQFF
-	TRBV9	TRBJ2-7	-	TGTGCCAGCAGCGTCCGGTTTGGCGAGCAGTACTTC	CASSVRFGEQYF
-	TRBV18	TRBJ1-2	-	TGTGCCAGCTCACCACAATATACTAACTATGGCTACACCTTC	CASSPQYTNYGYTF
-	TRBV7-9	TRBJ1-4	-	TGTGCCAGCAGTCGGGGCGAAAAACTGTTTTTT	CASSRGEKLFF
-	TRBV18	TRBJ1-1	few	TGTGCCAGCACATTCTACCAGGGGAGGATCACTGAAGCTTTCTTT	CASTFYQGRITEAFF
-	TRBV5-1	TRBJ2-3	-	TGCGCCAGCAGCCACATCGGGCAGAGCACAGATACGCAGTATTTT	CASSHIGQSTDTQYF
-	TRBV5-1	TRBJ2-2	-	TGCGCCAGCATAACTGGGGCGAACACCGGGGAGCTGTTTTTT	CASITGANTGELFF
-	TRBV2	TRBJ2-5	-	TGTGCCAGCAGTGAAAGGGCCCAGGAGACCCAGTACTTC	CASSERAQETQYF
TRBD1	TRBV5-1	TRBJ2-3	once	TGCGCCAGCAGCCCGGGACAGGGGGATCCAGATACGCAGTATTTT	CASSPGQGDPDTQYF
-	TRBV4-2	TRBJ1-5	-	TGTGCCAGCAGCCAAGCAGGAGGCAATCAGCCCCAGCATTTT	CASSQAGGNQPQHF
TRBD1	TRBV6-1	TRBJ2-7	once	TGTGCCAGCAGTGATGGGGGGGGACAGGGGGGCGCGCAGTACTTC	CASSDGGGQGGAQYF
TRBD1	TRBV5-1	TRBJ2-1	-	TGCGCCAGCAGCTGGACAGGGGCCCCCGAGTTCTTC	CASSWTGAPEFF
-	TRBV7-2	TRBJ1-4	-	TGTGCCAGCAGTCGCCCGGGAGTAGGAAATGAAAAACTGTTTTTT	CASSRPGVGNEKLFF